Shown below are 20 T cell receptor beta chains from a single sample sequenced in a study of T cells in Graves' hyperthyroidism and ophthalmopathy. Using RNA transcripts as the source, TCR beta CDR3 regions were amplified. A first-round RT-PCR of the TCR CDR3 used the HTBI primer set. Each CDR3 protein is one row after TCRdb ran MiXCR on the multiplex PCR reads. The sample carries around 200,000 distinct CDR3 sequences, 15% to 20% recorded once. Sequencing used blood. The source of these receptors is a middle-aged man with Graves' hyperthyroidism.

This clonotype was detected only a few times. This could be a read error, since a much larger clone is one nucleotide away. The gene calls are TRBV28 and TRBJ1-2; TRBD1 matches at 8 bases. The CDR3 sequence is 13 residues long. CDR1 is MDHEN, CDR2 SYDVKM, per germline. The CDR3 region is CASRQDREGGHTF. Here the CDR3 DNA reads TGTGCCAGCAGGCAGGACAGGGAGGGTGGCCACACCTTC.

This clonotype was counted at least ten times. CDR3 DNA sequence: TGTGCCAGCAGTGATCCGTCCTCCTATAATTCACCCCTCCACTTT. Amino acid sequence: CASSDPSSYNSPLHF. V usage is TRBV2 and J usage is TRBJ1-6; D is uncertain. Germline values: CDR1 SNHLY, CDR2 FYNNEI. This CDR3 comprises 15 residues. V lost 3 bases, J lost 0 bases, and 6 bases lay in between.

The J gene is TRBJ2-7, the V gene TRBV4-1, with 10 bases identical to TRBD1. This CDR3 contains 16 residues. V dropped 0 bases and J dropped 3; count of bases not matched to a gene: 5. CDR1 is MGHRA and CDR2 is YSYEKL in the germline V gene. The CDR3 bases are TGCGCCAGCAGCCAAGATCCGGGACAGGGGATCTACGAGCAGTACTTC. Its translation is CASSQDPGQGIYEQYF.

This clonotype has a count of ten or more. This rearrangement joins TRBV7-2 to TRBJ2-1; TRBD2 matches at 12 bases. Losses at the gene ends were 5 bases for V and 7 bases for J; bases not matched to a gene: 6. The CDR3 runs to 15 residues. CDR1 and CDR2 (germline): SGHTA, FQGNSA. The CDR3 reads CASSPTSGGLNEQFF. The CDR3 DNA reads as TGTGCCAGCAGCCCTACTAGCGGGGGGCTGAATGAGCAGTTCTTC.

The chain carries TRBV3-1 and TRBJ2-5; D gene unclear. The V gene's germline CDR1 is LGHDT and CDR2 YNNKEL (reference sequence). Trimming took off 5 bases at V and 4 bases at J, with 14 bases between the two ends. The CDR3 spans 14 residues. As DNA, the CDR3 is TGTGCCAGCAGCGTAGGTTCAGTTCCAGAGACCCAGTACTTC. Translation gives CASSVGSVPETQYF.

This clonotype has a handful of counts. This may stem from a read error, because a much larger clone lies one nucleotide away. The V and J genes are TRBV30 and TRBJ1-1, with D tentatively TRBD1 (6 bases). CDR3 size: 15 residues. Per germline, CDR1 GTSNPN and CDR2 SVGIG (reference sequence). For the CDR3, the DNA is TGTGCCCGGAGTGTACTGGGCAGGGGTAACACTGAAGCTTTCTTT. This gives the protein CARSVLGRGNTEAFF.

There are many counts of this clonotype. The chain has TRBV3-1 and TRBJ1-2; D remains ambiguous. Germline lookup yields CDR1 LGHDT and CDR2 YNNKEL (reference sequence). CDR3 size: 14 residues. Trimming pared 4 bases from V and 7 bases from J, leaving 16 bases between. CDR3 sequence: CASSLASIPGGYTF. CDR3 nucleotides: TGTGCCAGCAGCCTAGCGTCGATCCCCGGTGGCTACACCTTC.

This clonotype was seen many times. CDR3 amino acids: CASSHSLREKLYYEQYF. The CDR3 DNA reads as TGTGCCAGCAGTCACAGCCTAAGGGAGAAACTCTACTACGAGCAGTACTTC. The chain links TRBV6-2 or TRBV6-3 to TRBJ2-7, with a tentative D call TRBD2 (5 bases). The CDR3 loop spans 17 amino acids. Trimming left V 5 bases short and J 3 bases short, with 23 bases between. Per germline, CDR1 MNHEY and CDR2 SVGEGT.

The rearrangement uses TRBV24-1 and TRBJ2-2; 7 bases agree with TRBD1. V lost 0 bases to trimming and J lost 5 bases; unmatched junction nucleotides: 5. Germline V gene data show CDR1 as KGHDR and CDR2 as SFDVKD. The CDR3 spans 16 residues. The CDR3 loop reads CATSDLRQGETGELFF. The DNA for the CDR3 is TGTGCCACCAGTGATTTGAGACAGGGCGAGACCGGGGAGCTGTTTTTT.

This clonotype was detected only a few times. In DNA form, the CDR3 reads TGTGCCAGCGACAGGGAAATTACAGATACGCAGTATTTT. This sequence encodes CASDREITDTQYF. This chain uses TRBV2 with TRBJ2-3, with 7 bases aligning to TRBD1. This CDR3 has 13 amino acids. After removal of 8 bases from V and 3 bases from J, the junction contained 5 bases not matched to a gene. The germline CDR1 and CDR2 sequences are SNHLY and FYNNEI.

On this clonotype: A read error may be the cause here, since a much bigger clone is one base away. The rearrangement joins TRBV20-1 to TRBJ1-4; 8 nucleotides align to TRBD1. J lost 11 bases, V lost 0 bases, and 8 bases had no gene match. The germline V gene encodes CDR1 DFQATT and CDR2 SNEGSKA (reference sequence). The CDR3 has 14 residues. The chain's CDR3 is CSARDRTGLRKLFF. CDR3 nucleotides: TGCAGTGCTAGAGATCGGACAGGGCTTCGGAAACTGTTTTTT.

The chain recombines TRBV11-2 with TRBJ2-2, with a possible D match to TRBD2 (5 bases). V lost 8 bases and J 7 bases, leaving 14 bases between the germline ends. From germline, CDR1 is SGHAT and CDR2 FQNNGV. This CDR3 has 13 amino acids. CDR3 bases: TGTGCCAGCTCTAGGGAGAATCACGGGGAGCTGTTTTTT. Encoded protein: CASSRENHGELFF.

The table lists this clonotype with many counts. The gene calls are TRBV12-3 or TRBV12-4 and TRBJ1-2; D is perhaps TRBD1 (6 bases). The CDR3 loop spans 13 amino acids. V lost 6 bases and J lost 6, with 14 bases in between. The CDR3 reads CASRPQGGDGYTF. CDR3 nucleotide sequence: TGTGCCAGCAGACCACAGGGTGGGGATGGCTACACCTTC.

In the case of this clonotype: A much larger clone lies a single base off, so this may be a read error. The chain employs TRBV7-2 and TRBJ2-1, with TRBD1 identical over 7 bases. Germline assignment: CDR1 SGHTA and CDR2 FQGNSA. The CDR3 has 15 residues. CDR3 in amino acids: CASSRLRGQYNEQSF. CDR3 sequence (DNA): TGTGCCAGCAGCCGACTAAGGGGACAGTACAATGAGCAGTCCTTC. The variable domain in full, completed from reference TRBV7-2 and TRBJ2-1, reads GAGVSQSPSNKVTEKGKDVELRCDPISGHTALYWYRQSLGQGLEFLIYFQGNSAPDKSGLPSDRFSAERTGGSVSTLTIQRTQQEDSAVYLCASSRLRGQYNEQSFGPGTRLTVL.

Many counts were recorded for this clonotype. This chain uses TRBV4-1 with TRBJ1-5; D is unresolved. The CDR3 extends over 14 amino acids. The V end lost 0 bases, the J end lost 6 bases, and 9 bases lay between the germline ends. In germline, CDR1 is MGHRA, CDR2 YSYEKL. The CDR3 is CASSQDQAIQPQHF. The CDR3 DNA sequence: TGCGCCAGCAGCCAAGATCAAGCAATTCAGCCCCAGCATTTT.

This clonotype appeared many times. The chain links TRBV7-2 to TRBJ2-3, with D maybe TRBD2 (5 bases). The CDR3 runs 14 residues. The germline gives CDR1 SGHTA, CDR2 FQGNSA. The ends were cut back, 4 bases at V and 5 bases at J, with 13 bases in the middle. The CDR3 sequence: CASSSPPRGDTQYF. The CDR3 bases are TGTGCCAGCAGCTCACCCCCCCGGGGAGATACGCAGTATTTT.

The J gene is TRBJ1-2, the V gene TRBV7-9; TRBD1 is a possible D gene (5 bases). The V gene lost 4 bases and the J gene lost 1 base, with 7 bases spanning the gap. The CDR3 spans 13 residues. Germline loops: CDR1 SEHNR, CDR2 FQNEAQ (reference sequence). CDR3 bases: TGTGCCAGCAGCTGGGGGAATAACTATGGCTACACCTTC. Protein: CASSWGNNYGYTF.

Notes on this clonotype: Possible read error: a much larger clone is one base away. V and J are TRBV3-2 and TRBJ1-2; the table's D call TRBD1 went unverified against the DNA. TRBV3-2 is a documented pseudogene. The CDR3 is made up of 16 amino acids. The CDR3 reads CACSQEFSPGYYGYTF. In DNA, the CDR3 is TGTGCCTGCAGCCAAGAGTTCTCCCCGGGATACTATGGCTACACCTTC.

This clonotype was counted only a few times. V gene TRBV20-1 combines with J gene TRBJ1-1, with D perhaps matching TRBD1 (6 bases). The germline V gene encodes CDR1 DFQATT and CDR2 SNEGSKA (reference sequence). The germline V and J ends were trimmed by 5 bases and 1 base, with 11 bases remaining between them. The CDR3 sequence is 13 residues long. CDR3 amino acids: CSALKQGNTEAFF. The CDR3 region has the DNA TGCAGTGCTCTGAAACAGGGGAACACTGAAGCTTTCTTT.

A single count supports this clonotype. This chain joins TRBV12-3 or TRBV12-4 and TRBJ1-6; TRBD1 agrees at 8 bases. The junction had 15 bases not matched to a gene; V was cut back by 5 bases and J by 9 bases. This CDR3 contains 17 residues. CDR3 loop: CASSAPADRGRGSPLHF. The CDR3, as DNA: TGTGCCAGCAGTGCCCCCGCAGACAGGGGCCGGGGTTCACCCCTCCACTTT.